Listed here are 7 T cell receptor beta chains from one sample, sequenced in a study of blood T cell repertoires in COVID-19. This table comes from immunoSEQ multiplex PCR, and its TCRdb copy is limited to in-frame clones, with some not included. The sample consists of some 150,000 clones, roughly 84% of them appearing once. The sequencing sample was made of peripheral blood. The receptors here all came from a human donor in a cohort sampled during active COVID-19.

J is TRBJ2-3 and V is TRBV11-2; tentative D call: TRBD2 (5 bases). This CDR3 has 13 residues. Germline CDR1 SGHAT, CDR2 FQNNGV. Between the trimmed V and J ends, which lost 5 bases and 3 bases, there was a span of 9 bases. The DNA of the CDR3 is TGTGCCAGCAGCCTCGAGCGGACAGATACGCAGTATTTT. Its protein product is CASSLERTDTQYF.

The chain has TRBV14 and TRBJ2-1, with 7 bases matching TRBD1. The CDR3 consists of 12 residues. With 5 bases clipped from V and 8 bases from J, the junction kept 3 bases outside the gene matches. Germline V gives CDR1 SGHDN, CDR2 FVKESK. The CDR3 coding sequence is TGTGCCAGCAGCGTGCAGGGGGATGAGCAGTTCTTC. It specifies CASSVQGDEQFF.

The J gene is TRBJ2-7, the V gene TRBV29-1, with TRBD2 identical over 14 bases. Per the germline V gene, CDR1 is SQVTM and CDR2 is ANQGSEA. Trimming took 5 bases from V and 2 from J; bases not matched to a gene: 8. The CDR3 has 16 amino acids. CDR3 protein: CSVSGTSGGPAYEQYF. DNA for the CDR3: TGCAGCGTTAGCGGGACTAGCGGGGGACCTGCCTACGAGCAGTACTTC.

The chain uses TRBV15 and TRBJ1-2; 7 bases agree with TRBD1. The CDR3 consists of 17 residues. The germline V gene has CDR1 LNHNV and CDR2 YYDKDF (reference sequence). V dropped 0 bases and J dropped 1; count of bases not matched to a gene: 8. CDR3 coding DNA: TGTGCCACCAGCAGAGACCCTAGACAGGGTATTAACTATGGCTACACCTTC. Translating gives CATSRDPRQGINYGYTF.

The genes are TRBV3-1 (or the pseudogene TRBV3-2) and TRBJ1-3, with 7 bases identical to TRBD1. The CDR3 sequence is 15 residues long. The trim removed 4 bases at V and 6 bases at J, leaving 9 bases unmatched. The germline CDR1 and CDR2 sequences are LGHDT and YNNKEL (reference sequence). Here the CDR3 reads CASSPFGTEANTIYF. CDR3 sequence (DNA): TGTGCCAGCAGCCCTTTCGGGACAGAGGCAAACACCATATATTTT.

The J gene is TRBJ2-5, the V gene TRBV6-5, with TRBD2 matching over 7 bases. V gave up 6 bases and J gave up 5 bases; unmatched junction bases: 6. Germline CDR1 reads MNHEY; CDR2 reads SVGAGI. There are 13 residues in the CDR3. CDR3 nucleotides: TGTGCCAGCAGAGATAGGGAGGGGGAGACCCAGTACTTC. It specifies CASRDREGETQYF.

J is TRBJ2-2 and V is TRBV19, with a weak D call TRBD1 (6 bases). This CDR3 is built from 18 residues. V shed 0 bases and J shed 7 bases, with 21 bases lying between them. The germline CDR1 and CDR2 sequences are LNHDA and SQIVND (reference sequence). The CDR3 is CASSIDLRDTSSVGELFF. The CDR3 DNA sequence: TGTGCCAGTAGTATAGATCTGAGGGACACCTCTTCAGTCGGGGAGCTGTTTTTT. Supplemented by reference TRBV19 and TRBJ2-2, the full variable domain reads DGGITQSPKYLFRKEGQNVTLSCEQNLNHDAMYWYRQDPGQGLRLIYYSQIVNDFQKGDIAEGYSVSREKKESFPLTVTSAQKNPTAFYLCASSIDLRDTSSVGELFFGEGSRLTVL.